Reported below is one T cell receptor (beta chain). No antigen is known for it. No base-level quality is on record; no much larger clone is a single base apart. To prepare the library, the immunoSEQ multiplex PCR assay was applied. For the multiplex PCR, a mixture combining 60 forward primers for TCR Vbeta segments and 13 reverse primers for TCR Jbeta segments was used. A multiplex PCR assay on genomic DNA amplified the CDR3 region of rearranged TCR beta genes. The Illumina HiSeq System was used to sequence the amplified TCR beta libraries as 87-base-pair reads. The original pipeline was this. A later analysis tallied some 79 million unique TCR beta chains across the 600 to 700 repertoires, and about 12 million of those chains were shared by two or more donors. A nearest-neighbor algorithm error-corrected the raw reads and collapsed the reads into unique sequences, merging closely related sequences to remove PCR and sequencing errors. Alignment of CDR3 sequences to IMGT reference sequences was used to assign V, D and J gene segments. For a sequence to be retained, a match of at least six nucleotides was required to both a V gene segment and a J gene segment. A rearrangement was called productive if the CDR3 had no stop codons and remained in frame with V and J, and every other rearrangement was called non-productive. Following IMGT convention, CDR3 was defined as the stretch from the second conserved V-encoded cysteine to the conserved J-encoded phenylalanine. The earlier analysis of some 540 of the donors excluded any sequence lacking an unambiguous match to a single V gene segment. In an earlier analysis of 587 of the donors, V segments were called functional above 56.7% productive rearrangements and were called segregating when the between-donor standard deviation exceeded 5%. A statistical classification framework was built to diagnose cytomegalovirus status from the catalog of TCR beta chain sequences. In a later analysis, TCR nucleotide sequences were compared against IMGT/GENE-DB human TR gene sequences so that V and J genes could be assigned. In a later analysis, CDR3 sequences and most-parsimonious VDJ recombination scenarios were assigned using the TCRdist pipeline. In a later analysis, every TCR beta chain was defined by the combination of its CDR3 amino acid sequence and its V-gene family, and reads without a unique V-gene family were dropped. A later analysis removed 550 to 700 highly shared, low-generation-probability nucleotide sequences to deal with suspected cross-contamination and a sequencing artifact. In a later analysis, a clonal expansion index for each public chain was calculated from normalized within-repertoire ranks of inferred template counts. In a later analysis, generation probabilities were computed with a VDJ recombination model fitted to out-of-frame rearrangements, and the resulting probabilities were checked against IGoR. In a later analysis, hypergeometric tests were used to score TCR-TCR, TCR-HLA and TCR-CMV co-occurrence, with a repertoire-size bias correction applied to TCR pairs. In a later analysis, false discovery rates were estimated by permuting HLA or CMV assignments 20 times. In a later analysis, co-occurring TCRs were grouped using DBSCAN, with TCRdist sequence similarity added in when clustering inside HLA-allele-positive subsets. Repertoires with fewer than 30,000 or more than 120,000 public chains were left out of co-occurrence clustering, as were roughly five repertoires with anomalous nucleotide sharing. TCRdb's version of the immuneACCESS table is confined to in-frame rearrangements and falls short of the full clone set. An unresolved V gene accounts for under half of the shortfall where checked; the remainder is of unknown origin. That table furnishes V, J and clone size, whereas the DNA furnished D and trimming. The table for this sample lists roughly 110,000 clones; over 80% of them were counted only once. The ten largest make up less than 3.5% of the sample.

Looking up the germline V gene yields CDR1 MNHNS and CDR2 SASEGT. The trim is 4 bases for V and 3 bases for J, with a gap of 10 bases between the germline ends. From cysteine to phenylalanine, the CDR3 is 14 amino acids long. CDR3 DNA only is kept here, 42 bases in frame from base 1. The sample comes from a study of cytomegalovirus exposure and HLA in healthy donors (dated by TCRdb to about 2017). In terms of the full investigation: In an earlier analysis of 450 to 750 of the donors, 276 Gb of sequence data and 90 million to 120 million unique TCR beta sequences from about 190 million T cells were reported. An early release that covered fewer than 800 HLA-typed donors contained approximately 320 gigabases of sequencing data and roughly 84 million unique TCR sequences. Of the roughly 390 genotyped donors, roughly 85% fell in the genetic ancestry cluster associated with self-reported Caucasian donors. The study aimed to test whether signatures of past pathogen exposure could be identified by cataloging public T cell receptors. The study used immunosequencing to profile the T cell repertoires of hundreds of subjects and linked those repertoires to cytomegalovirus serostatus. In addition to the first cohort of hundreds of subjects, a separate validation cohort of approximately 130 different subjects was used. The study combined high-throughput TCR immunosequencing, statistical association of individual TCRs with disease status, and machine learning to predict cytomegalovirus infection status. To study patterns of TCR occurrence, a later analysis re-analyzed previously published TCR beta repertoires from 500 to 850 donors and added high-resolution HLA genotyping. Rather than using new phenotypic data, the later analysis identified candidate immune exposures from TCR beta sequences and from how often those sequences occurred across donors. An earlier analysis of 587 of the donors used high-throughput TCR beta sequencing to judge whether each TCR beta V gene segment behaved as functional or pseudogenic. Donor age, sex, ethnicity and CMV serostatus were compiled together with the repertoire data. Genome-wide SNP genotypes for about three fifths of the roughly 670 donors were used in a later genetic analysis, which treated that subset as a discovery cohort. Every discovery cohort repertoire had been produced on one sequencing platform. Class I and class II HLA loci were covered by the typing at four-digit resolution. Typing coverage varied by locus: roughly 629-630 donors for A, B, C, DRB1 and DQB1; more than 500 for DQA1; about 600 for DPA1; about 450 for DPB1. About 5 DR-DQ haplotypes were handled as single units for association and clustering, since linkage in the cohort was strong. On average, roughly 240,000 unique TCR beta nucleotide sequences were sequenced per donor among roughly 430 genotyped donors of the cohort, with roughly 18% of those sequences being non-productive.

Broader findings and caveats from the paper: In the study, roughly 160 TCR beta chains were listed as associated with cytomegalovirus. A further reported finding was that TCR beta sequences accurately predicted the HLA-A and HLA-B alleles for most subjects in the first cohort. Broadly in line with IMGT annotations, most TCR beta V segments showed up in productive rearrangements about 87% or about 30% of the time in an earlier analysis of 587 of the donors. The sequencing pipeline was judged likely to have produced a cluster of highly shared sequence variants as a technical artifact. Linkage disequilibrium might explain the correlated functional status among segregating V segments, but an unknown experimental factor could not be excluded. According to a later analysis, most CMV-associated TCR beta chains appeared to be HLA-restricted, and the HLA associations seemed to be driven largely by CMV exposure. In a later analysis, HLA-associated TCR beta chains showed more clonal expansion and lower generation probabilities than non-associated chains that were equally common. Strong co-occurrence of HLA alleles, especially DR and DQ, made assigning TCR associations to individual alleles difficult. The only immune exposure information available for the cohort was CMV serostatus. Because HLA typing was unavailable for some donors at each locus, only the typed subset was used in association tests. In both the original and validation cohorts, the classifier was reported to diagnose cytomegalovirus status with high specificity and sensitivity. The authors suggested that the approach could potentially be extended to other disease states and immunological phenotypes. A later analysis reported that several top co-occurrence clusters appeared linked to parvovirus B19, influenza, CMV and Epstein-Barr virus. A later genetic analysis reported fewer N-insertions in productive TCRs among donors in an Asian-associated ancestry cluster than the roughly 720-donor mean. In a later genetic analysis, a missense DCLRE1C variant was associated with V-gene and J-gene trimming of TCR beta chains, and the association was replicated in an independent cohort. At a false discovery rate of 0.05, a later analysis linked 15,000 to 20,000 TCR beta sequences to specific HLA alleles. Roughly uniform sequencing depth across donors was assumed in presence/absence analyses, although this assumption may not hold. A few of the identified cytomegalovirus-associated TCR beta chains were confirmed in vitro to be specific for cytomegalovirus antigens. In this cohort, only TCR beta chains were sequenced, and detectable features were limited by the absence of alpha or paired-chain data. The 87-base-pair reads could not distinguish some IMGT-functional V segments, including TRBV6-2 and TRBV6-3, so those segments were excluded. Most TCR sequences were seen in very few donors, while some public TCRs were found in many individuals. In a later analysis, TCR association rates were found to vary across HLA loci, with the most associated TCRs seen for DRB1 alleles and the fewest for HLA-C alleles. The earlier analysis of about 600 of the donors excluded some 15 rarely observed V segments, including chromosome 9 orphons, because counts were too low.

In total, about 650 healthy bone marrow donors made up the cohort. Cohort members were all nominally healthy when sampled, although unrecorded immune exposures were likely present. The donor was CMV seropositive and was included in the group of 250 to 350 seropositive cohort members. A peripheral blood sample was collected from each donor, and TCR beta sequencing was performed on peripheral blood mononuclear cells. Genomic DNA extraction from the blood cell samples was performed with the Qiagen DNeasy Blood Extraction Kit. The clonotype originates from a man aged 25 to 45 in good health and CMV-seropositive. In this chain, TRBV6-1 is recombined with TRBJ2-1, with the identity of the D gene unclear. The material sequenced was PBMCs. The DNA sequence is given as TGTGCCAGCAGTGCGCAGTCCCTCTACAATGAGCAGTTCTTC. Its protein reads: CASSAQSLYNEQFF.